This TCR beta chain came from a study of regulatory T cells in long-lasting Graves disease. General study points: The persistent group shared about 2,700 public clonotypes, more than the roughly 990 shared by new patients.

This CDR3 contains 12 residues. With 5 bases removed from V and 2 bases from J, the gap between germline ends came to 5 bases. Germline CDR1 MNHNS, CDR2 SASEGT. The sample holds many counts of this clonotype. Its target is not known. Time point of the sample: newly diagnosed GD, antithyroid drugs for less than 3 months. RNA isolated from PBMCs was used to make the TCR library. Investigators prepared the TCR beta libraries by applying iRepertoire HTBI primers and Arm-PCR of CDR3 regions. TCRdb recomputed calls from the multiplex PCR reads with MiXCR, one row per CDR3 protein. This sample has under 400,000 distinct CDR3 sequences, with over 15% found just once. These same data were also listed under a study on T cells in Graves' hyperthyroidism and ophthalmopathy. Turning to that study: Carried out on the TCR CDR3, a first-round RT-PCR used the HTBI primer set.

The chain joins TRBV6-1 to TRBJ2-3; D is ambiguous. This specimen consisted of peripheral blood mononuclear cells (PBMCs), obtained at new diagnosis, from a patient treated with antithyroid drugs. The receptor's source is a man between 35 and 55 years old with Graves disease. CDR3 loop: CASSTFTDTQYF. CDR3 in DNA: TGTGCCAGCAGTACCTTCACAGATACGCAGTATTTT.